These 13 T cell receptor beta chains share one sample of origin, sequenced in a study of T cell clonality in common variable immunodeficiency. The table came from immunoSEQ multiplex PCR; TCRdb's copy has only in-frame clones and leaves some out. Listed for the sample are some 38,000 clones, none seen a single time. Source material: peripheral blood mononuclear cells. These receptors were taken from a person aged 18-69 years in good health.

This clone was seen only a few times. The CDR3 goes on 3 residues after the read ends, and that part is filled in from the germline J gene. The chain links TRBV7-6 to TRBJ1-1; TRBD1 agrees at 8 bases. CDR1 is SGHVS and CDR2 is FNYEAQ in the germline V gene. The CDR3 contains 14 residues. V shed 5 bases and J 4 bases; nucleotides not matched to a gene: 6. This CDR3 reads CASSQLDRGTEAFF. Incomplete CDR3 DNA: TGTGCCAGCAGCCAACTTGACAGGGGCACTGAA.

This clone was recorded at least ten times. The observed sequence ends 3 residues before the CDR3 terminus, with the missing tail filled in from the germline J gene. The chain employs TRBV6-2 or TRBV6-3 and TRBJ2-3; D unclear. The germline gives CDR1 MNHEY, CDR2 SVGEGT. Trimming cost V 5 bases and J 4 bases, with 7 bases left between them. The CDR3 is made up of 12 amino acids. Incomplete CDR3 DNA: TGTGCCAGCAGTCAAGGCCCAGATACG. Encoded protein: CASSQGPDT. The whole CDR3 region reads CASSQGPDTQYF.

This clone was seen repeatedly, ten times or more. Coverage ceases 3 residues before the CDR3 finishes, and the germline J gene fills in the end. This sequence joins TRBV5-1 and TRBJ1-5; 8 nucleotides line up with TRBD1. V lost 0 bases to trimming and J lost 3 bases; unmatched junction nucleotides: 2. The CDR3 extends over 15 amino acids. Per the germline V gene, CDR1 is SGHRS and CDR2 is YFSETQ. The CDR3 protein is CASSLGTGNNQPQHF. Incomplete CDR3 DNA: TGCGCCAGCAGCTTGGGGACAGGGAACAATCAGCCC.

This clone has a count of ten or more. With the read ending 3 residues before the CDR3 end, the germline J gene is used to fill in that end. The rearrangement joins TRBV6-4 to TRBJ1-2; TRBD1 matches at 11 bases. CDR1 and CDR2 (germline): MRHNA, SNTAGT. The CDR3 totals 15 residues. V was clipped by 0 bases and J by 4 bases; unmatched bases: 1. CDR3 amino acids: CASSDSGTGGYGYTF. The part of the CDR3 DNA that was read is TGTGCCAGCAGTGACTCGGGGACAGGGGGCTATGGC.

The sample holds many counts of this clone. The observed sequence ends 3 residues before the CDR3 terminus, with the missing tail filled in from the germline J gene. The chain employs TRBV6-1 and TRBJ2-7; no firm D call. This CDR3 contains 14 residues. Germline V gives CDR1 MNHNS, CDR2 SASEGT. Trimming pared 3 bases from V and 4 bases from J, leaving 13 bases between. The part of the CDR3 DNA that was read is TGTGCCAGCAGTGACCCTGGGCCCCAGTACGAG. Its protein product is CASSDPGPQYE. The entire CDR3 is CASSDPGPQYEQYF.

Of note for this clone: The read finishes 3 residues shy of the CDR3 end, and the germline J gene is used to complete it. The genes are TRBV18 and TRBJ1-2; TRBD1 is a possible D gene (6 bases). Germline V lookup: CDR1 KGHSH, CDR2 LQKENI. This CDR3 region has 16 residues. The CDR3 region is CASSPRGGRGVYDYTF. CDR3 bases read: TGTGCCAGCTCACCACGCGGGGGGCGGGGAGTCTACGAC.

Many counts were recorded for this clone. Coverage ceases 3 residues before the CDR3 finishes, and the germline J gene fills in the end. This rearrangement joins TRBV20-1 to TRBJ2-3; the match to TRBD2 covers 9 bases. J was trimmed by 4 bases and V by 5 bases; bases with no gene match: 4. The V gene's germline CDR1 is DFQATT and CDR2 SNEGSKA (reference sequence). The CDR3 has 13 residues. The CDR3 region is CSAAGGPADTQYF. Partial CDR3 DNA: TGCAGTGCTGCGGGAGGGCCCGCAGATACG.

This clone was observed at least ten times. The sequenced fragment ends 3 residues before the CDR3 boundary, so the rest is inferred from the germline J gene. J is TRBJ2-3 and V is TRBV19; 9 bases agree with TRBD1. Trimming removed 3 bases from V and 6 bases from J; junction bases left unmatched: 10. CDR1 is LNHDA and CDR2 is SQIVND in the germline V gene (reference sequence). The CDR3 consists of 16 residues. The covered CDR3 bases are TGTGCCAGTAGTATCCAGCAAGGGACAGGGAAGGATACG. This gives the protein CASSIQQGTGKDT. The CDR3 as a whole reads CASSIQQGTGKDTQYF.

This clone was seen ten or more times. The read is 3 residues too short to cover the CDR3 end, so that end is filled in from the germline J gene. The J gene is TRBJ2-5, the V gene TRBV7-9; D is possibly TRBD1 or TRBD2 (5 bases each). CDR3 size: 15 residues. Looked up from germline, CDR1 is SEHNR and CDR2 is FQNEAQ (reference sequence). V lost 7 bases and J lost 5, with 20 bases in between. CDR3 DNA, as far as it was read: TGTGCCAGCATATGGGATGAGGGGTGGTCGGAGACC. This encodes CASIWDEGWSET. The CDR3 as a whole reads CASIWDEGWSETQYF. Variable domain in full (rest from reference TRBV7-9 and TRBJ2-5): DTGVSQNPRHKITKRGQNVTFRCDPISEHNRLYWYRQTLGQGPEFLTYFQNEAQLEKSRLLSDRFSAERPKGSFSTLEIQRTEQGDSAMYLCASIWDEGWSETQYFGPGTRLLVL.

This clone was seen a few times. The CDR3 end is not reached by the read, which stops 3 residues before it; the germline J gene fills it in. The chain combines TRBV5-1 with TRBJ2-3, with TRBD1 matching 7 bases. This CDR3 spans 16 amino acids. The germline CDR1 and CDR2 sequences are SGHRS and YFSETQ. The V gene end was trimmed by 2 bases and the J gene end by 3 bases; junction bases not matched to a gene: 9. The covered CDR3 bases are TGCGCCAGCAGCTTAGTCCCGGGACAGCTAACAGATACG. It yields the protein CASSLVPGQLTDT. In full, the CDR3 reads CASSLVPGQLTDTQYF.

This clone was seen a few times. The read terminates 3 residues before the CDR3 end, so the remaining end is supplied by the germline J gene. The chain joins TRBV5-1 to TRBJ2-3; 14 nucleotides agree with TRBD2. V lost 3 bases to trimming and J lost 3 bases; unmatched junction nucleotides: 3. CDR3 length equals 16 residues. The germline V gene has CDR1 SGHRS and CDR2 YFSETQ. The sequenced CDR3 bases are TGCGCCAGCAGCTCCGGGACTAGCGGGAGTACAGATACG. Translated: CASSSGTSGSTDT. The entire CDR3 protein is CASSSGTSGSTDTQYF.

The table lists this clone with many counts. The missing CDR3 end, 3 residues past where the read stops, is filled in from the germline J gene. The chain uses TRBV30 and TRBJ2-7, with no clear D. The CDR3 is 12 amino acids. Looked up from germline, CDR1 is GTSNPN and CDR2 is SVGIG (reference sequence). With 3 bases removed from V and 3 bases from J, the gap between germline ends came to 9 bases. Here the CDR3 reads CAWRQPDYEQYF. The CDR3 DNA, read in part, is TGTGCCTGGAGACAGCCTGACTACGAG.

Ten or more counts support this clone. The CDR3 sequence: CSAETSVSSGANVLTF. The CDR3 bases that were read are TGCAGTGCGGAGACTAGCGTGAGCTCTGGGGCCAACGTC. J is TRBJ2-6 and V is TRBV20-1; 8 nucleotides agree with TRBD2. The read is 3 residues too short to cover the CDR3 end, so that end is filled in from the germline J gene. Germline V lookup: CDR1 DFQATT, CDR2 SNEGSKA (reference sequence). The CDR3 consists of 16 residues. With V trimmed by 6 bases and J by 0 bases, 7 bases remained unmatched.